The 10 T cell receptor beta chains in this list originate from one sample, sequenced in a study of blood T cell repertoires in COVID-19. Clones were sequenced by immunoSEQ multiplex PCR, and TCRdb holds only the in-frame ones, with some missing. The sample has about 230,000 clones; 65% to 90% are singletons. Specimen: peripheral blood. These receptors all stem from a man aged 35-49 years who had recovered from COVID-19.

This chain links TRBV20-1 with TRBJ2-1; 10 positions match TRBD2. The trim removed 3 bases at V and 6 bases at J, leaving 5 bases unmatched. CDR3 length: 14 amino acids. Germline CDR1 is DFQATT and CDR2 is SNEGSKA (reference sequence). The CDR3 sequence: CSASRLAGVNEQFF. The CDR3 nucleotides read TGCAGTGCTAGTCGGCTAGCGGGAGTCAATGAGCAGTTCTTC.

This sequence joins TRBV4-1 and TRBJ2-4; D is perhaps TRBD2 (5 bases). The V end lost 4 bases, the J end lost 3 bases, and 16 bases lay between the germline ends. Germline V gene data show CDR1 as MGHRA and CDR2 as YSYEKL. The CDR3 runs to 16 residues. CDR3 bases: TGCGCCAGCAGCCCCAGGACTCCCGTAGGCAAAAACATTCAGTACTTC. Protein product: CASSPRTPVGKNIQYF.

This clone was recorded a few times. The V gene is TRBV4-1, the J gene TRBJ2-7; 8 bases map to TRBD2. Germline lookup yields CDR1 MGHRA and CDR2 YSYEKL. The CDR3 totals 17 residues. Unmatched junction bases numbered 10, after V lost 1 base and J lost 2 bases. CDR3 sequence reads: CASSQVEIAGNPYEQYF. CDR3 sequence (DNA): TGCGCCAGCAGCCAAGTAGAGATAGCGGGGAATCCCTACGAGCAGTACTTC.

This chain uses TRBV18 with TRBJ1-6; D not certain. The germline V gene encodes CDR1 KGHSH and CDR2 LQKENI. The CDR3 spans 16 residues. V was pared by 2 bases and J by 6 bases, with 14 bases between. The CDR3 region is CASSPSGQPGNSPLHF. The CDR3 DNA follows: TGTGCCAGCTCACCATCTGGTCAGCCGGGTAATTCACCCCTCCACTTT.

Turning to this clone: Other nucleotide sequences from this sample produce the same CDR3. The chain uses TRBV5-5 and TRBJ1-1, with D perhaps matching TRBD1 (6 bases). CDR1 and CDR2 from the germline V gene are SGHKS and YYEKEE (reference sequence). Deletions cut 2 bases from V and 3 bases from J, with 8 bases between. The CDR3 loop spans 13 amino acids. The DNA for the CDR3 is TGTGCCAGCAGCTTACAGGGAGACACTGAAGCTTTCTTT. Translated: CASSLQGDTEAFF.

V gene TRBV6-1 combines with J gene TRBJ1-1, with unresolved D. V was shortened by 3 bases and J by 4 bases, with 12 bases between the two germline ends. The CDR3 loop spans 14 amino acids. CDR1 and CDR2 from the germline V gene are MNHNS and SASEGT. The CDR3 bases are TGTGCCAGCAGTGAGAGGGAAGGGCTCACTGAAGCTTTCTTT. It codes for CASSEREGLTEAFF.

The rearrangement links TRBV12-3 or TRBV12-4 to TRBJ1-1; D unclear. V lost 1 base and J 9 bases, leaving 9 bases between the germline ends. The CDR3 is 12 residues long. The CDR3 spells CASSLDGVKAFF. CDR3 in DNA: TGTGCCAGCAGTTTAGACGGGGTTAAAGCTTTCTTT.

The gene calls are TRBV9 and TRBJ2-1; a weak D match, TRBD1 (5 bases). V lost 4 bases and J 6 bases, leaving 11 bases between the germline ends. Germline CDR1 reads SGDLS; CDR2 reads YYNGEE. The CDR3 spans 13 residues. CDR3 nucleotides: TGTGCCAGCAGCTTGGGGCCGATCAATGAGCAGTTCTTC. Translation: CASSLGPINEQFF.

The V call is TRBV3-1 (or the pseudogene TRBV3-2), the J call TRBJ1-2; D unclear. Germline CDR1 and CDR2: LGHDT and YNNKEL (reference sequence). The length of the CDR3 is 13 residues. V was shortened by 4 bases and J by 3 bases, with 9 bases between the two germline ends. CDR3 region: CASSRGGDYGYTF. The CDR3 coding sequence is TGTGCCAGCAGCCGCGGAGGAGACTATGGCTACACCTTC.

The V call is TRBV12-5, the J call TRBJ2-5; a weak D match, TRBD1 (7 bases). Germline V gene sequence: CDR1 LGHNT, CDR2 FRNRAP. V was clipped by 1 base and J by 5 bases, with 20 bases between them. The CDR3 has 17 amino acids. This CDR3 reads CASGLGRGQMSSETQYF. The CDR3 DNA sequence: TGTGCTAGTGGTTTGGGGAGGGGACAGATGTCGAGCGAGACCCAGTACTTC.